Shown below are 20 T cell receptor beta chains from a single sample sequenced in a study of CXCR3-negative and CXCR3-positive naive CD8 T cells. General study points: CXCR3-positive naive cells had TRB CDR3s that were more hydrophobic than CXCR3-negative naive cells had.

These receptors' antigens are unknown. The libraries of TRB cDNA were constructed through 5' RACE using UMI labels. With the 5' RACE reads reprocessed, TCRdb shows one record per CDR3 protein and no DNA. Its listing shows some 99,000 distinct CDR3 sequences. Sequenced input: naive CXCR3+ CD8+ T cells from blood. Subset in this sample: CD45RO-CCR7+CD27+CD95- naive CD8+ T cells expressing CXCR3 (TNR3+). The receptors were gathered from a human donor in good health. Some clones in this sample may be carry-over from other donors' samples.

This chain links TRBV7-6 with TRBJ2-1. The CDR3 has 11 amino acids. Germline loops: CDR1 SGHVS, CDR2 FNYEAQ. The chain's CDR3 is CASSLSNEQFF.

This chain uses TRBV4-2 with TRBJ2-7; TCRdb's D call of TRBD2 is untestable without DNA. The CDR3 loop spans 15 amino acids. Germline lookup yields CDR1 LGHNA and CDR2 YNFKEQ. CDR3 amino acids: CASSLNQEGWDEQYF.

The chain couples TRBV29-1 to TRBJ2-5. Per the germline V gene, CDR1 is SQVTM and CDR2 is ANQGSEA. The CDR3 runs to 13 residues. Here the CDR3 reads CSVGRLIEETQYF.

The J gene is TRBJ2-7, the V gene TRBV29-1; TCRdb's D gene call, TRBD1, goes unchecked for lack of DNA. The CDR3 runs 15 residues. Per the germline V gene, CDR1 is SQVTM and CDR2 is ANQGSEA. The CDR3 sequence is CSVEDLTGVHYEQYF.

The V and J genes are TRBV28 and TRBJ2-1; the TRBD1 assignment by TCRdb is unverifiable without DNA. This CDR3 region has 15 residues. Germline CDR1 MDHEN, CDR2 SYDVKM. CDR3: CASRTTGTEINEQFF.

The chain combines TRBV4-3 with TRBJ2-1. Germline V lookup: CDR1 LGHNA, CDR2 YSLEER. The CDR3 is made up of 15 amino acids. CDR3 loop: CASSPWTGSGNEQFF.

The genes are TRBV29-1 and TRBJ2-5; the TRBD1 assignment by TCRdb is unverifiable without DNA. CDR1 and CDR2 (germline): SQVTM, ANQGSEA. The CDR3 is made up of 15 amino acids. CDR3: CSVDGSRTAQETQYF.

The chain combines TRBV7-6 with TRBJ2-7; the TCRdb D gene call, TRBD2, has no DNA to confirm it. The germline gives CDR1 SGHVS, CDR2 FNYEAQ. CDR3 length: 15 residues. The CDR3 reads CASSQGGGASYEQYF.

The V call is TRBV19, the J call TRBJ1-2; TCRdb's D gene call, TRBD1, goes unchecked for lack of DNA. This CDR3 has 15 amino acids. Germline CDR1 LNHDA, CDR2 SQIVND (reference sequence). CDR3 sequence: CASSMWDRDDYGYTF.

The chain recombines TRBV6-2 or TRBV6-3 with TRBJ2-7; TCRdb returns TRBD1, unconfirmable since there is no DNA. The CDR3 totals 13 residues. Germline V gives CDR1 MNHEY, CDR2 SVGEGT. The CDR3 reads CASNDRVSGEQYF.

The chain recombines TRBV29-1 with TRBJ2-1; TCRdb's D call, TRBD1, is unchecked because there is no DNA. CDR1 is SQVTM, CDR2 ANQGSEA, per germline. This CDR3 spans 16 amino acids. The CDR3 sequence: CSVDRWTGGKVDEQFF.

This sequence joins TRBV29-1 and TRBJ2-3; with no DNA, the TCRdb D assignment of TRBD2 cannot be verified. This CDR3 has 17 residues. The germline V gene has CDR1 SQVTM and CDR2 ANQGSEA. CDR3 amino acids: CSATVMAGGPSSDTQYF.

The gene calls are TRBV5-1 and TRBJ2-1. The CDR3 is made up of 12 amino acids. CDR1 is SGHRS, CDR2 YFSETQ, per germline. CDR3 residues: CASSLEAREQFF.

V is TRBV29-1 and J is TRBJ1-1; TCRdb picks TRBD1, but there is no DNA to check that call. CDR3 length: 13 amino acids. Germline V gene lookup returns CDR1 SQVTM and CDR2 ANQGSEA. CDR3 sequence: CSVHSQGNTEAFF.

The genes are TRBV9 and TRBJ2-1; there is no DNA to check the TCRdb D call of TRBD2. CDR3 length: 16 amino acids. Germline V lookup: CDR1 SGDLS, CDR2 YYNGEE. The chain's CDR3 is CASSGLAGGPYNEQFF.

V is TRBV5-1 and J is TRBJ2-7; TCRdb's D call of TRBD2 is untestable without DNA. The CDR3 is 15 residues long. Germline V lookup: CDR1 SGHRS, CDR2 YFSETQ. CDR3 region: CASSLDRARTYEQYF.

The rearrangement uses TRBV3-1 and TRBJ2-1; the TCRdb call, TRBD1, lacks DNA for checking. This CDR3 is built from 15 residues. The germline V gene encodes CDR1 LGHDT and CDR2 YNNKEL (reference sequence). The CDR3 reads CASSPSSPGVNEQFF.

CDR3 protein: CASTGANVLTF. This chain connects TRBV6-2 or TRBV6-3 to TRBJ2-6. The germline V gene has CDR1 MNHEY and CDR2 SVGEGT. The CDR3 is 11 amino acids.

The chain employs TRBV10-1 and TRBJ1-6. The CDR3 has 15 residues. Germline CDR1 and CDR2: WNHNN and SYGVQD (reference sequence). The CDR3 spells CASSFTGSGSPPLHF.

This sequence joins TRBV5-6 and TRBJ2-7; the TCRdb D gene call, TRBD1, has no DNA to confirm it. CDR3 length equals 15 residues. Germline V CDR1 and CDR2: SGHDT, YYEEEE. The CDR3 reads CASSSTGQGPREQYF.